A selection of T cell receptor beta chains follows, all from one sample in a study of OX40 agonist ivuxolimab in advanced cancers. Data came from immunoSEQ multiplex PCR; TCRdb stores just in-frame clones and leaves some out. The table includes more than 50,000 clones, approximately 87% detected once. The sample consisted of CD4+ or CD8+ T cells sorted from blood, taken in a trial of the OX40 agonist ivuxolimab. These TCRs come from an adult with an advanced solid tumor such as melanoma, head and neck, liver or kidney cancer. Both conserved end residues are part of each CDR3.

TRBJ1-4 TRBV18 CASSPQPGGEKLFF
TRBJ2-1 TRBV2 CASSGGGYNEQFF
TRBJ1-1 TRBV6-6 CASSYSGLNTEAFF
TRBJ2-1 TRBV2 CASSEAPVSSYNEQFF
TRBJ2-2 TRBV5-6 CASSLRTSGSVGELFF
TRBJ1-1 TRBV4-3 CASSLGGTGKMNTEAFF
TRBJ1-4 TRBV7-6 CASSRQGLEKLFF
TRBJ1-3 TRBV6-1 CASRRTGGENTIYF
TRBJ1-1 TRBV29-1 CSGQNTEAFF
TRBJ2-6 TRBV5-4 CASSAGQGLGANVLTF
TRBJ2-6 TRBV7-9 CASGSGANVLTF
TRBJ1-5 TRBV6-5 CASRISRNSNQPQHF
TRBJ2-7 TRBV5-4 CASSLGGYEQYF
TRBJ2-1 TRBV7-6 CASSKLAGGYNEQFF
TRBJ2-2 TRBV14 CASSQDLGSSGELFF
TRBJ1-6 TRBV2 CAGAGGVNSPLHF
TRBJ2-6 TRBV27 CASRSGGGANVLTF
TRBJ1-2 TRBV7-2 CASSLMGGISGYTF
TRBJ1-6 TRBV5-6 CASSSDPRGSYNSPLHF
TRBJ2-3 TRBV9 CASSIKPGTVVTDTQYF
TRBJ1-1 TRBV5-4 CASRLGTGGETEAFF